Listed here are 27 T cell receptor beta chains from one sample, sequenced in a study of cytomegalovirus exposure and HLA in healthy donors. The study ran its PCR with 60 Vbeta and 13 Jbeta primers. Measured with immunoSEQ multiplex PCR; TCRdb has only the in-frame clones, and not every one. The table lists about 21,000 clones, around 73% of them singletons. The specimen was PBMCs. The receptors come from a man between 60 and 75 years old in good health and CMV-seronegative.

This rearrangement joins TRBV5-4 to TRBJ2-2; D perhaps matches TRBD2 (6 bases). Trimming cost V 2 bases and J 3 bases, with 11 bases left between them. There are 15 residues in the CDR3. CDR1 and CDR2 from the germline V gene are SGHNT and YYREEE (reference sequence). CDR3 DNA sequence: TGTGCCAGCAGCTTAGGAGGGCTGGACACCGGGGAGCTGTTTTTT. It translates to CASSLGGLDTGELFF.

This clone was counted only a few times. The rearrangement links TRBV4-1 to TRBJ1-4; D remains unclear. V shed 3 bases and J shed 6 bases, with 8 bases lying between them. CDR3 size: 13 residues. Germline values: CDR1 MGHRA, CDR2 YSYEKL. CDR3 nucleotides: TGCGCCAGCAGCCATCTAGCGGATGAAAAACTGTTTTTT. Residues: CASSHLADEKLFF.

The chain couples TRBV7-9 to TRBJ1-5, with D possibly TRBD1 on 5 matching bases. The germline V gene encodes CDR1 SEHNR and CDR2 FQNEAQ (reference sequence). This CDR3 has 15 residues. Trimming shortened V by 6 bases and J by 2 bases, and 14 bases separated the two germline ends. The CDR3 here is CASSPPGSGNQPQHF. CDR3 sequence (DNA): TGTGCCAGCAGTCCCCCAGGGTCGGGCAATCAGCCCCAGCATTTT.

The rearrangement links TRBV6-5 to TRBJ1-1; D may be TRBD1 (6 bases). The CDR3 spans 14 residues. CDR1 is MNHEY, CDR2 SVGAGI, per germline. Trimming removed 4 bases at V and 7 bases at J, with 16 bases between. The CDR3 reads CASSFGSGASEAFF. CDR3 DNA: TGTGCCAGCAGTTTCGGGTCAGGGGCTAGTGAAGCTTTCTTT.

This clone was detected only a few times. Written as DNA, the CDR3 is TGTGCCAGCAGTTACTCAGGACAGAGCTATGGCTACACCTTC. This codes for CASSYSGQSYGYTF. V and J are TRBV6-5 and TRBJ1-2; tentative D call: TRBD1 (6 bases). Germline V gene lookup returns CDR1 MNHEY and CDR2 SVGAGI. V dropped 0 bases and J dropped 4 bases, with 9 bases sitting between them. The CDR3 is made up of 14 amino acids.

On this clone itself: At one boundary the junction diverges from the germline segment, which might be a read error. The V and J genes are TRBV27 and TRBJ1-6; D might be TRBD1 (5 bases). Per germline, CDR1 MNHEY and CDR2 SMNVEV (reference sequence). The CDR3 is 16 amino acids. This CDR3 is CARSSSGGRRNSPLHF. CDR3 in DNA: TGTGCCCGCAGTTCGAGCGGGGGACGGAGAAATTCACCCCTCCACTTT.

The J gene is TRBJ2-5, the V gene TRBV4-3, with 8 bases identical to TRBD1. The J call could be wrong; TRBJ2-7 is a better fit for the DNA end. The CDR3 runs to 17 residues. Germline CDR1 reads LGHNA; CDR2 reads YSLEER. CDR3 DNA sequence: TGCGCCAGCAGCCAAGAAGGCCGTCGGACAGGGCCCTACGAGCAGTACTTC. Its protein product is CASSQEGRRTGPYEQYF.

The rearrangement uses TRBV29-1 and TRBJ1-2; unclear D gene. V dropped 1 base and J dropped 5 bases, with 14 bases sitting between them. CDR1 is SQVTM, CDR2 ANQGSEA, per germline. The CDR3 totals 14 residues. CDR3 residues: CSVEVGAWEYGYTF. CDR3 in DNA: TGCAGCGTTGAAGTTGGAGCCTGGGAGTATGGCTACACCTTC.

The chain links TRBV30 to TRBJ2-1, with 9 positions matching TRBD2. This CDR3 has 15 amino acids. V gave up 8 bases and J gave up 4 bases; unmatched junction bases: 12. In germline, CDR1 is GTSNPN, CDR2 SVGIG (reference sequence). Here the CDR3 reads CARMGGGVQYNEQFF. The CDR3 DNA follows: TGTGCCCGAATGGGCGGGGGGGTTCAGTACAATGAGCAGTTCTTC.

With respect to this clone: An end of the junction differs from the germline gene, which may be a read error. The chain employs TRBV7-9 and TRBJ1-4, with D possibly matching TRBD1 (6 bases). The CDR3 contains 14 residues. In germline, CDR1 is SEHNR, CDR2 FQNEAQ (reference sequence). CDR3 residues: CSSSLRDIEEKLFF. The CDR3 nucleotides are TGTTCCAGCAGCTTACGGGACATAGAAGAAAAACTGTTTTTT.

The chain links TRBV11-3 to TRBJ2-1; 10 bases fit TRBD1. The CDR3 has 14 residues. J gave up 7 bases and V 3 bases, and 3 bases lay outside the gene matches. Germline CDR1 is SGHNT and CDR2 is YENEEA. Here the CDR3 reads CASSLGQGLNEQFF. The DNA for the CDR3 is TGTGCCAGCAGCTTGGGACAGGGGCTAAATGAGCAGTTCTTC.

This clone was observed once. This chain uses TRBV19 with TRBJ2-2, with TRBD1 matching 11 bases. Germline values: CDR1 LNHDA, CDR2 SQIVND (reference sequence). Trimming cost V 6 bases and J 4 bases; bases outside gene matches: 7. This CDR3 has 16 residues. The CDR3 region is CASRGQGVSSTGELFF. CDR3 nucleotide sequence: TGTGCCAGTAGGGGACAGGGGGTAAGCAGCACCGGGGAGCTGTTTTTT.

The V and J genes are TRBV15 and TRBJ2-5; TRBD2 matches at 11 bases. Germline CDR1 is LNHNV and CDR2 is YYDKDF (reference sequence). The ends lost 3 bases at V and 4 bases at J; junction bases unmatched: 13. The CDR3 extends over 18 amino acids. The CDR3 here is CATSRLLMSSGGGETQYF. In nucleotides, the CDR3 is TGTGCCACCAGCAGGCTACTAATGAGTAGCGGGGGGGGAGAGACCCAGTACTTC. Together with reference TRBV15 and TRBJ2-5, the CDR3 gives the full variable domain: DAMVIQNPRYQVTQFGKPVTLSCSQTLNHNVMYWYQQKSSQAPKLLFHYYDKDFNNEADTPDNFQSRRPNTSFCFLDIRSPGLGDTAMYLCATSRLLMSSGGGETQYFGPGTRLLVL.

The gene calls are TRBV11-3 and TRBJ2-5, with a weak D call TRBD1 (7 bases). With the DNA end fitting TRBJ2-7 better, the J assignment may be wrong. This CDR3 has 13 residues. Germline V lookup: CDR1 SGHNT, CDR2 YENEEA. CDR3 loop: CASSAGQSYEQYF. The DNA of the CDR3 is TGTGCCAGCAGCGCGGGACAGTCCTACGAGCAGTACTTC.

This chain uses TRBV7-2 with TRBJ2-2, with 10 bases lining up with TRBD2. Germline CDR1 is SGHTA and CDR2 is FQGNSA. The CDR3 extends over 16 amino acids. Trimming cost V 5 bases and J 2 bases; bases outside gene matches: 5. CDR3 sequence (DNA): TGTGCCAGCAGCCGAACTAGCGGGGTTAACACCGGGGAGCTGTTTTTT. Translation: CASSRTSGVNTGELFF.

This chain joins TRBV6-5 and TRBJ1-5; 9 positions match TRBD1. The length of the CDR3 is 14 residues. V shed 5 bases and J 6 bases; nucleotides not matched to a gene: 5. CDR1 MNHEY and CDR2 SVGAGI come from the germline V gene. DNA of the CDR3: TGTGCCAGCAGTAGGACAGGGGTCGGTCAGCCCCAGCATTTT. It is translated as CASSRTGVGQPQHF.

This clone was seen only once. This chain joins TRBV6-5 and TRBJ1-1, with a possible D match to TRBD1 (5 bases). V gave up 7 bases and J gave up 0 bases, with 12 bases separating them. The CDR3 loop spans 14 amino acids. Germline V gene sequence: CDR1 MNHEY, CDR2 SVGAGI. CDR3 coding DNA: TGTGCCAGCACCGTGGACACCCTGAACACTGAAGCTTTCTTT. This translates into CASTVDTLNTEAFF.

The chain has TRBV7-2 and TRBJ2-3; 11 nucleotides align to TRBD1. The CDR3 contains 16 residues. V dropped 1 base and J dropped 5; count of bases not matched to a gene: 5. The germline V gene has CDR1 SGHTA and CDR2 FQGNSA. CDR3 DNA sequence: TGTGCCAGCAGCTTAGGGACAGGGGGCTGGAGAGATACGCAGTATTTT. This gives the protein CASSLGTGGWRDTQYF.

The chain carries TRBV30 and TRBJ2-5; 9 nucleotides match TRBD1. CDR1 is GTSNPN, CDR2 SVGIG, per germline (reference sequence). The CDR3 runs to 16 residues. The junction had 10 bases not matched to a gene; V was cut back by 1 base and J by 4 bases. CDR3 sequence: CAWSAWSGTGRETQYF. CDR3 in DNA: TGTGCCTGGAGTGCTTGGTCCGGGACAGGGCGAGAGACCCAGTACTTC.

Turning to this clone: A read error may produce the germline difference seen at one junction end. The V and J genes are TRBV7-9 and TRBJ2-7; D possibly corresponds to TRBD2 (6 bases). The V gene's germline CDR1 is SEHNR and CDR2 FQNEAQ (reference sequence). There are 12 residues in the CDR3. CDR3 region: CSSSLRGYEQYF. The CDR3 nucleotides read TGTTCCAGCAGCTTACGGGGGTACGAGCAGTACTTC.

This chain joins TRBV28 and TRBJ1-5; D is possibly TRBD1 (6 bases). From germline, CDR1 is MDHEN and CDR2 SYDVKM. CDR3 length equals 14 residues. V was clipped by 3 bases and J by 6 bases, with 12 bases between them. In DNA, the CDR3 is TGTGCCAGCAGTTTGATGGGGGCGACTCAGCCCCAGCATTTT. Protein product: CASSLMGATQPQHF.

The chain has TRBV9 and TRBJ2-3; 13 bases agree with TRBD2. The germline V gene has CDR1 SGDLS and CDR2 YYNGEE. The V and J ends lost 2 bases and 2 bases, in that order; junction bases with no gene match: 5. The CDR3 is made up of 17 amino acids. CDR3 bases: TGTGCCAGCAGCGTCTATGGACTAGCGGGGGCCACAGATACGCAGTATTTT. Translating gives CASSVYGLAGATDTQYF.

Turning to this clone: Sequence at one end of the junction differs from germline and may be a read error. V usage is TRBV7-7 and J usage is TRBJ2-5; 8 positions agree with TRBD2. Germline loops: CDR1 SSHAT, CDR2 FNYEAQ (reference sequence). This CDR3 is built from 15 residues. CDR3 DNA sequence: TGTGCTAGCAGCTTGAACGGGGGGGCCCAAGAGACCCAGTACTTC. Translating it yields CASSLNGGAQETQYF. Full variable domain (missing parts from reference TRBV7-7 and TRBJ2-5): GAGVSQSPRYKVTKRGQDVTLRCDPISSHATLYWYQQALGQGPEFLTYFNYEAQPDKSGLPSDRFSAERPEGSISTLTIQRTEQRDSAMYRCASSLNGGAQETQYFGPGTRLLVL.

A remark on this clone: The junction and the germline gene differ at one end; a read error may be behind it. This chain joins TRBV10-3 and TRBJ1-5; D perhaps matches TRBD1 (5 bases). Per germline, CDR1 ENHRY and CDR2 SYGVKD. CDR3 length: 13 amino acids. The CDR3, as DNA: TGTGCCATCAGTGAGTGGGGCAATCAGCCCCAGCATTTC. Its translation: CAISEWGNQPQHF.

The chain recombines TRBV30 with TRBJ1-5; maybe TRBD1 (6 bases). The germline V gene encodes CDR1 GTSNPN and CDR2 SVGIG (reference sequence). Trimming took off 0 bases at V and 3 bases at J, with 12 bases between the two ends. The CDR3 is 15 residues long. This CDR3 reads CAWSVKGGPNQPQHF. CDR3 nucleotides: TGTGCCTGGAGTGTAAAAGGGGGACCCAATCAGCCCCAGCATTTT.

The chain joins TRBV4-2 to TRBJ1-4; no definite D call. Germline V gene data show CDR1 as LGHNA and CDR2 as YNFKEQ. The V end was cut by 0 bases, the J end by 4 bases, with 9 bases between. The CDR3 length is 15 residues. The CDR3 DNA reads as TGTGCCAGCAGCCAAGATGCTGGCGGTAATGAAAAACTGTTTTTT. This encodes CASSQDAGGNEKLFF.

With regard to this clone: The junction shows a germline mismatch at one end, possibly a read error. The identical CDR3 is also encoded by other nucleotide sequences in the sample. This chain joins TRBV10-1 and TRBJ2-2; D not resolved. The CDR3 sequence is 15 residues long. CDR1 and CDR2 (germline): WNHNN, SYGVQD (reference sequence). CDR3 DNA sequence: TGTGCCAGCAGTGAGTCTGGCAGATCCACCGGGGAGCTGTTTTTT. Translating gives CASSESGRSTGELFF.